Listed below are T cell receptor beta chains from one sample, sequenced in a study of blood T cell repertoires in COVID-19. TCRdb's table, derived via immunoSEQ multiplex PCR, lists solely in-frame clones and lacks some. The table lists around 120,000 clones, under 80% of them singletons, with 2.3% in the top ten. Material for sequencing was peripheral blood. All receptors derive from a man between 65 and 85 years old with acute or convalescent COVID-19. Both conserved end residues are part of each CDR3. The D gene is left open where the match is weak. Rows give clone size only sometimes, using once, few, many, or a class for an expanded clone.

.,TRBV19,TRBD1,TRBJ2-7,CASSRTPGQGAYEQYF,TGTGCCAGTAGCCGAACGCCGGGACAGGGGGCCTACGAGCAGTACTTC
.,TRBV6-2/TRBV6-3,TRBD1,TRBJ1-4,CASSSRTGLGEKLFF,TGTGCCAGCAGCAGCCGGACAGGGCTTGGAGAAAAACTGTTTTTT
.,TRBV6-1,TRBD1,TRBJ1-1,CASSGPGTGANTEAFF,TGTGCCAGCAGTGGTCCCGGGACAGGAGCCAACACTGAAGCTTTCTTT
.,TRBV18,TRBD1,TRBJ1-1,CASSPTGGEAEAFF,TGTGCCAGCTCACCAACAGGGGGCGAGGCTGAAGCTTTCTTT
.,TRBV19,.,TRBJ1-3,CASRAYLPGNTIYF,TGTGCCAGTAGAGCCTACCTTCCTGGAAACACCATATATTTT
.,TRBV19,TRBD1,TRBJ1-2,CASSIVRTGLRYGYTF,TGTGCCAGTAGTATAGTGCGGACAGGGTTGCGGTATGGCTACACCTTC
.,TRBV6-2/TRBV6-3,.,TRBJ1-4,CASSYSNAGGRHEKLFF,TGTGCCAGCAGTTACTCGAACGCGGGGGGCCGTCATGAAAAACTGTTTTTT
.,TRBV3-1/TRBV3-2,TRBD2,TRBJ2-2,CASSKSGLAGGNTGELFF,TGTGCCAGCAGCAAAAGTGGACTAGCGGGGGGGAACACCGGGGAGCTGTTTTTT
.,TRBV6-5,TRBD1,TRBJ1-6,CASSYGGTGSNSPLHF,TGTGCCAGCAGTTACGGGGGGACAGGGAGTAATTCACCCCTCCACTTT
once,TRBV5-1,TRBD1,TRBJ2-1,CASSFGTARDNEQFF,TGCGCCAGCAGCTTCGGGACAGCAAGGGACAATGAGCAGTTCTTC
.,TRBV7-2,TRBD2,TRBJ2-2,CASSFWTSGAGELFF,TGTGCCAGCAGCTTTTGGACTAGCGGGGCCGGGGAGCTGTTTTTT
.,TRBV7-9,.,TRBJ1-1,CASSLKIQGTEAFF,TGTGCCAGCAGCTTAAAGATCCAGGGGACTGAAGCTTTCTTT
.,TRBV5-1,TRBD1,TRBJ2-7,CASSRGQGVNEQYF,TGCGCCAGCAGCAGGGGACAGGGGGTGAACGAGCAGTACTTC
once,TRBV6-1,.,TRBJ1-4,CASSYRGWEKLFF,TGTGCCAGCAGTTATAGGGGGTGGGAAAAACTGTTTTTT
.,TRBV29-1,.,TRBJ1-1,CSVVLVGGHLNTEAFF,TGCAGCGTTGTGTTGGTTGGGGGACACCTGAACACTGAAGCTTTCTTT
.,TRBV2,.,TRBJ1-4,CASSDRHGEKLFF,TGTGCCAGCAGTGACAGGCACGGTGAAAAACTGTTTTTT
.,TRBV19,.,TRBJ1-2,CASSPPQGIGYGYTF,TGTGCCAGTAGTCCACCCCAGGGAATAGGCTATGGCTACACCTTC
.,TRBV7-3,.,TRBJ2-1,CASSLSAGRNEQFF,TGTGCCAGCAGCTTAAGTGCAGGGCGCAATGAGCAGTTCTTC
.,TRBV19,.,TRBJ1-4,CASSITGGLTTNEKLFF,TGTGCCAGTAGTATAACTGGGGGCCTAACAACTAATGAAAAACTGTTTTTT
.,TRBV5-1,TRBD1,TRBJ2-1,CASSSGTVYNEQFF,TGCGCCAGCAGCTCCGGGACAGTTTACAATGAGCAGTTCTTC
.,TRBV6-5,.,TRBJ2-1,CASSYTIQGYNEQFF,TGTGCCAGCAGTTACACGATCCAGGGCTACAATGAGCAGTTCTTC
.,TRBV10-3,TRBD1,TRBJ1-5,CAISRGQDNQPQHF,TGTGCCATCAGTAGAGGACAGGACAATCAGCCCCAGCATTTT
once,TRBV24-1,.,TRBJ2-1,CATSDPIRGGDEQFF,TGTGCCACCAGTGATCCGATACGGGGTGGGGATGAGCAGTTCTTC
.,TRBV3-1/TRBV3-2,TRBD2,TRBJ2-7,CASSQDLAGGFYEQYF,TGTGCCAGCAGCCAAGATCTAGCGGGGGGTTTCTACGAGCAGTACTTC
.,TRBV11-2,.,TRBJ1-4,CASSFRQGQAEKLFF,TGTGCCAGCAGCTTCCGTCAGGGGCAGGCTGAAAAACTGTTTTTT
.,TRBV9,TRBD2,TRBJ2-3,CASSVRGGVSADTQYF,TGTGCCAGCAGCGTACGGGGGGGCGTTTCTGCAGATACGCAGTATTTT
.,TRBV4-2,.,TRBJ1-3,CASSQETGPRNTIYF,TGTGCCAGCAGCCAAGAAACAGGGCCGAGAAACACCATATATTTT
.,TRBV9,.,TRBJ2-7,CASSPNPSSYEQYF,TGTGCCAGCAGCCCCAACCCTTCCAGCTACGAGCAGTACTTC
.,TRBV29-1,TRBD1,TRBJ1-2,CSVEDLPGQDGGYTF,TGCAGCGTTGAAGATCTTCCTGGACAGGACGGGGGCTACACCTTC
.,TRBV10-3,TRBD1,TRBJ2-2,CAIKSSQGATGELFF,TGTGCCATCAAGTCGTCCCAGGGGGCGACCGGGGAGCTGTTTTTT
.,TRBV9,TRBD1,TRBJ2-7,CASSPSVAGGTREQYF,TGTGCCAGCAGCCCATCGGTGGCAGGGGGCACACGTGAGCAGTACTTC
.,TRBV4-2,TRBD1,TRBJ2-5,CASSRDRQETQYF,TGTGCCAGCAGCCGGGACAGACAAGAGACCCAGTACTTC
.,TRBV6-1,TRBD1,TRBJ1-1,CAIMMRQGAAAFF,TGTGCCATTATGATGAGGCAGGGGGCTGCAGCTTTCTTT
few,TRBV7-7,.,TRBJ2-1,CASSLGAVSYNEQFF,TGTGCCAGCAGCTTAGGAGCGGTGTCCTACAATGAGCAGTTCTTC
.,TRBV12-3/TRBV12-4,.,TRBJ2-5,CASSFRETQYF,TGTGCCAGCAGTTTCCGGGAGACCCAGTACTTC
few,TRBV7-9,TRBD1,TRBJ1-2,CASSLGTGGYGYTF,TGTGCCAGCAGCTTGGGGACAGGCGGCTATGGCTACACCTTC
.,TRBV7-2,TRBD1,TRBJ1-1,CASTRGGGVGTEAFF,TGTGCCAGCACTAGAGGGGGCGGGGTTGGAACTGAAGCTTTCTTT
.,TRBV7-8,TRBD2,TRBJ2-1,CASSIRTSTYNEQFF,TGTGCCAGCAGCATCCGGACTAGCACCTACAATGAGCAGTTCTTC
.,TRBV6-5,TRBD2,TRBJ2-3,CASSSVRVAGGNTQYF,TGTGCCAGCAGTTCCGTCCGGGTAGCGGGGGGTAATACGCAGTATTTT
.,TRBV12-3/TRBV12-4,TRBD1,TRBJ1-1,CASSPRDRGAFF,TGTGCCAGCAGTCCCCGGGACAGGGGAGCTTTCTTT
.,TRBV7-2,.,TRBJ1-2,CASSPQRGKDGGYTF,TGTGCCAGCAGCCCCCAGCGAGGGAAGGATGGTGGCTACACCTTC
.,TRBV15,.,TRBJ1-1,CATSMGALLEAFF,TGTGCCACCAGTATGGGCGCCCTCCTGGAAGCTTTCTTT
.,TRBV11-3,.,TRBJ2-5,CASSLTGETQYF,TGTGCCAGCAGCTTAACTGGTGAGACCCAGTACTTC
.,TRBV4-2,.,TRBJ1-1,CASSQEGGLGTEAFF,TGTGCCAGCAGCCAAGAGGGGGGGTTGGGCACTGAAGCTTTCTTT
.,TRBV6-5,.,TRBJ2-7,CASRYRAGRDEQYF,TGTGCCAGCAGGTACCGGGCGGGGCGCGACGAGCAGTACTTC
.,TRBV4-3,.,TRBJ2-7,CASSQRENYEQYF,TGCGCCAGCAGCCAGAGGGAGAACTACGAGCAGTACTTC